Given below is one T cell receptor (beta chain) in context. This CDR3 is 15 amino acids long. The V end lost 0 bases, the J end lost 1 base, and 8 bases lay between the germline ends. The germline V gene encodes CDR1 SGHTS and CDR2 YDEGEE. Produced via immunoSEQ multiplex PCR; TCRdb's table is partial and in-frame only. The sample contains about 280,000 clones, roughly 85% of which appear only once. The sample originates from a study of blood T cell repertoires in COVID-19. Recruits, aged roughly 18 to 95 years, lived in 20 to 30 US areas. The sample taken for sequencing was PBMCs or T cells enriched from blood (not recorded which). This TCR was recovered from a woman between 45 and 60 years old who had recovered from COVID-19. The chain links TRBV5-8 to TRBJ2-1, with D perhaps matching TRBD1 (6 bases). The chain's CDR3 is CASSLAGQSYNEQFF. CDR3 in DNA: TGTGCCAGCAGCTTGGCGGGACAATCCTACAATGAGCAGTTCTTC. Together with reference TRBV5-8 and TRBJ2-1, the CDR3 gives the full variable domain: EAGVTQSPTHLIKTRGQQATLRCSPISGHTSVYWYQQALGLGLQFLLWYDEGEERNRGNFPPRFSGRQFPNYSSELNVNALELEDSALYLCASSLAGQSYNEQFFGPGTRLTVL.